The 18 T cell receptor beta chains in this list originate from one sample, sequenced in a study of breast tumors, draining lymph nodes, adjacent tissues. Axillary draining lymph nodes of breast cancer patients supplied the node samples. TCRdb ran MiXCR on the multiplex PCR reads and lists one entry per CDR3 protein. Here the sample spans roughly 100,000 distinct CDR3 sequences, about 30% being singletons. Source material: axillary lymph node tissue. Every receptor here comes from a female donor with breast cancer. Some clones in this sample may be carry-over from other donors' samples.

This clonotype turned up a few times. Mismatch with germline at one junction end may stem from a read error. The V gene is TRBV11-3, the J gene TRBJ2-5, with D unclear. The CDR3 loop spans 15 amino acids. The germline CDR1 and CDR2 sequences are SGHNT and YENEEA. The CDR3 DNA is TGTGCCAGCAGCTTAGGCCTAGTAGCTTCGGAGACCCAATACTTC. Translating gives CASSLGLVASETQYF.

This clonotype was counted ten times or more. V gene TRBV12-3 or TRBV12-4 combines with J gene TRBJ2-3; D gene uncertain. Trimming pared 4 bases from V and 0 bases from J, leaving 14 bases between. The CDR3 has 16 residues. This chain's CDR3 is CASSSPAWASTDTQYF. In DNA form, the CDR3 reads TGTGCCAGCAGTTCCCCGGCGTGGGCTAGCACAGATACGCAGTATTTT.

The chain carries TRBV7-3 and TRBJ1-3, with 8 bases matching TRBD1. Germline CDR1 SGHTA, CDR2 FQGTGA. The trim removed 4 bases at V and 4 bases at J, leaving 6 bases unmatched. The CDR3 contains 15 residues. In DNA, the CDR3 is TGTGCCAGCAGCTCCCGACAGGGGCTCGGAAACACCATATATTTT. Translating gives CASSSRQGLGNTIYF.

At least ten counts were recorded for this clonotype. The chain links TRBV27 to TRBJ1-2; no reliable D call. With 2 bases removed from V and 3 bases from J, the gap between germline ends came to 7 bases. The CDR3 has 13 residues. CDR1 and CDR2 (germline): MNHEY, SMNVEV (reference sequence). CDR3 coding DNA: TGTGCCAGCAGTTTAAGGGAGGACTATGGCTACACCTTC. This codes for CASSLREDYGYTF.

This clonotype was counted at least ten times. The chain is built from TRBV5-1 and TRBJ1-5; 10 positions agree with TRBD1. The J segment lost 7 bases and the V segment lost 7 bases, leaving 5 bases of the junction unmatched. The CDR3 has 13 residues. CDR1 and CDR2 (germline): SGHRS, YFSETQ. The CDR3 protein is CASGTGEGQPQHF. Here the CDR3 DNA reads TGCGCCAGCGGGACAGGGGAAGGACAGCCCCAGCATTTT.

This clonotype was picked up many times. This chain links TRBV20-1 with TRBJ2-1; maybe TRBD2 (5 bases). V was clipped by 1 base and J by 2 bases, with 21 bases between them. The CDR3 sequence is 18 residues long. CDR1 and CDR2 from the germline V gene are DFQATT and SNEGSKA (reference sequence). In DNA form, the CDR3 reads TGCAGTGCTAGAGCCACCCCTGGGGAGCGGCCCACCTACAATGAGCAGTTCTTC. It translates to CSARATPGERPTYNEQFF.

This clonotype was seen more than once but under ten times. A read error may be the cause here, since a much bigger clone is one base away. The rearrangement uses TRBV6-6 and TRBJ2-3; 9 bases line up with TRBD1. The germline V gene encodes CDR1 MNHNY and CDR2 SVGAGI (reference sequence). V lost 6 bases, J lost 1 base, and 2 bases stayed unmatched. This CDR3 is 14 amino acids long. The CDR3 loop reads CASRRTGGTDTQYF. CDR3 DNA: TGTGCCAGCAGACGGACAGGGGGCACAGATACGCAGTATTTT.

CDR3 DNA: TGTGCCAGCAGTGATGTTGGGGTTTTGGAGCAGTACTTC. It specifies CASSDVGVLEQYF. This chain connects TRBV2 to TRBJ2-7, with D uncertain. V lost 3 bases, J lost 7 bases, and 13 bases lay in between. Germline V lookup: CDR1 SNHLY, CDR2 FYNNEI. CDR3 size: 13 residues. Full variable domain (remainder filled in from reference TRBV2 and TRBJ2-7): EPEVTQTPSHQVTQMGQEVILRCVPISNHLYFYWYRQILGQKVEFLVSFYNNEISEKSEIFDDQFSVERPDGSNFTLKIRSTKLEDSAMYFCASSDVGVLEQYFGPGTRLTVT.

Remarks on this clonotype: Because the CDR3 is missing its conserved closing phenylalanine or tryptophan, this is likely a read error. Because the CDR3's place on the DNA is in doubt, the DNA is left out and the CDR3 is given as listed by TCRdb. The V call is TRBV9, the J call TRBJ2-2; the table names TRBD1, a call not compared with the DNA. The CDR3 sequence runs 17 residues, both termini included. From germline, CDR1 is SGDLS and CDR2 YYNGEE. CDR3 residues: CASSVRLHTGNTGELRI.

The chain uses TRBV6-2 or TRBV6-3 and TRBJ2-2; tentatively, D is TRBD2 (7 bases). The CDR3 covers 17 residues. Germline V gives CDR1 MNHEY, CDR2 SVGEGT. The V and J ends lost 5 bases and 1 base respectively, with 17 bases between them. The CDR3 DNA sequence: TGTGCCAGCAGTCACCCTCTCGGGGGGCGGAACACCGGGGAGCTGTTTTTT. This sequence encodes CASSHPLGGRNTGELFF.

This clonotype was counted only a few times. A much larger clonotype is one base distant, so this may be a read error. The chain recombines TRBV6-1 with TRBJ2-7; 8 bases agree with TRBD2. The trim removed 6 bases at V and 4 bases at J, leaving 14 bases unmatched. The CDR3 extends over 16 amino acids. Germline V gene data show CDR1 as MNHNS and CDR2 as SASEGT. CDR3 DNA sequence: TGTGCCAGCAGACCACTAGCGGAAATTAGTCTTTACGAGCAGTACTTC. It specifies CASRPLAEISLYEQYF.

The sample holds many counts of this clonotype. V and J are TRBV18 and TRBJ2-5, with D perhaps TRBD1 (5 bases). Germline CDR1 and CDR2: KGHSH and LQKENI. V was clipped by 8 bases and J by 4 bases, with 11 bases between them. CDR3 length: 12 residues. The CDR3: CASSWTRETQYF. CDR3 sequence (DNA): TGTGCCAGCAGCTGGACAAGAGAGACCCAGTACTTC.

This clonotype showed up just a few times. One base away lies a much larger clone, so this may be a sequencing read error. This chain connects TRBV6-5 to TRBJ2-2; 12 bases align to TRBD2. The CDR3 extends over 17 amino acids. With 5 bases clipped from V and 4 bases from J, the junction kept 8 bases outside the gene matches. The germline CDR1 and CDR2 sequences are MNHEY and SVGAGI. CDR3 sequence: CASSAPTSGRVTGELFF. The CDR3 DNA is TGTGCCAGCAGTGCCCCGACTAGCGGGAGAGTCACCGGGGAGCTGTTTTTT.

The sample holds many counts of this clonotype. This chain joins TRBV18 and TRBJ1-2, with D perhaps matching TRBD1 (5 bases). Trimming took 3 bases from V and 5 from J, leaving 13 bases between them. CDR1 and CDR2 (germline): KGHSH, LQKENI. This CDR3 comprises 14 residues. Here the CDR3 reads CASSPQGGEYGYTF. As DNA, the CDR3 is TGTGCCAGCTCACCGCAGGGAGGGGAGTATGGCTACACCTTC.

This clonotype occurred many times. A much bigger clone sits one base away, suggesting this may be a read error. The V and J genes are TRBV20-1 and TRBJ2-5, with 7 bases matching TRBD2. Germline lookup yields CDR1 DFQATT and CDR2 SNEGSKA (reference sequence). The CDR3 covers 14 residues. The CDR3 DNA reads TGCAGCGCCTCGACGGGGACTACTCAAGCGACCCAGTACTTC. This sequence encodes CSASTGTTQATQYF.

This clonotype has just a few counts. CDR3 coding DNA: TGTGCCAGCAGTGACTTGCGAGAGCAGTACTTC. Encoded protein: CASSDLREQYF. This chain uses TRBV2 with TRBJ2-7; D gene unclear. The CDR3 is made up of 11 amino acids. CDR1 SNHLY and CDR2 FYNNEI come from the germline V gene. The V and J ends lost 3 bases and 7 bases respectively, with 7 bases between them. Variable domain in full (rest from reference TRBV2 and TRBJ2-7): EPEVTQTPSHQVTQMGQEVILRCVPISNHLYFYWYRQILGQKVEFLVSFYNNEISEKSEIFDDQFSVERPDGSNFTLKIRSTKLEDSAMYFCASSDLREQYFGPGTRLTVT.

Comment on this clonotype: At one end the junction does not follow the germline gene, possibly because of a read error. The chain recombines TRBV7-8 with TRBJ1-3, with D unclear. This CDR3 region has 14 residues. The germline V gene has CDR1 SGHVS and CDR2 FQNEAQ. The CDR3 here is CASRKGPEGNTVYF. CDR3 coding DNA: TGTGCCAGCAGGAAGGGCCCTGAGGGAAACACCGTATATTTT.

This clonotype was recorded at least ten times. The rearrangement uses TRBV28 and TRBJ1-2; 11 bases line up with TRBD1. This CDR3 is 15 amino acids long. Germline lookup yields CDR1 MDHEN and CDR2 SYDVKM. The V segment lost 2 bases and the J segment 8 bases; nucleotides outside the gene matches: 7. DNA for the CDR3: TGTGCCAGCAGTTTAGCCGGACAGGGGGCTAAGGGCTACACCTTC. Amino acid sequence: CASSLAGQGAKGYTF.